The rows below give T cell receptor beta chains drawn from one sample of a study of blood T cells in healthy people across ages. TCRdb recomputed calls from the 5' RACE reads with MiXCR, one row per CDR3 protein. The sample has over 1,500,000 distinct CDR3 sequences; roughly two fifths are singletons. Sequencing was done on a sample of blood. The receptors stem from a human donor in good health. Both conserved end residues are part of each CDR3. Fields, in order: D gene, J gene, CDR3 length, V gene, clone size, CDR3 DNA, CDR3 protein. A D gene is named only where the DNA matches it firmly. Expanded clones are given a class, and other clones once, few, many or no size at all.

-,TRBJ2-6,13,TRBV29-1,-,TGCAGCGTTGAAGAATCTGGCCCCGGCGTCCGGACTTTC,CSVEESGPGVRTF
TRBD2,TRBJ2-5,18,TRBV7-2,few,TGTGCCAGCAGCACGATTCCGGGACTAGCGGGGACCCAAGAGACCCAGTACTTC,CASSTIPGLAGTQETQYF
-,TRBJ2-5,13,TRBV27,-,TGTGCCAGCAGTTTACGGGTGGGTTCAACCCAGTACTTC,CASSLRVGSTQYF
TRBD2,TRBJ2-6,17,TRBV27,few,TGTGCCAGCAGTTTACTACTAGCGGGGGGTGGGGCCAACGTCCTGACTTTC,CASSLLLAGGGANVLTF
TRBD1,TRBJ1-2,17,TRBV25-1,-,TGTGCCAGCAGTGAATACTATAGAGGGGGCGCCGACTATGGCTACACCTTC,CASSEYYRGGADYGYTF
TRBD1,TRBJ2-1,14,TRBV5-1,few,TGCGCCAGCAGCGGGTGGACAGGCTACAATGAGCAGTTCTTC,CASSGWTGYNEQFF
-,TRBJ2-7,15,TRBV11-2,-,TGTGCCAGCAGCTTAGATTTCGGCGGCTCCTACGAGCAGTACTTC,CASSLDFGGSYEQYF
-,TRBJ2-3,16,TRBV7-2,-,TGTGCCAGCAGCTTAGCAGGGGACCTATTCACAGATACGCAGTATTTT,CASSLAGDLFTDTQYF
-,TRBJ2-1,10,TRBV29-1,-,TGCAGCTTCCTGACAGTTGAGCAGTTCTTC,CSFLTVEQFF
-,TRBJ2-7,15,TRBV4-2,many,TGTGCCAGCAGCCAGGGCCCGGGGGGCCTATACGAGCAGTACTTC,CASSQGPGGLYEQYF
TRBD2,TRBJ2-7,15,TRBV3-1,-,TGCGCCAGCAGCCAAGGCCCTAGCGGCTCCTACGAGCAGTACTTC,CASSQGPSGSYEQYF
-,TRBJ2-2,15,TRBV4-3,-,TGCGCCAGCAGCCATCGTTTTTCCGTTGACGGGGAGCTGTTTTTT,CASSHRFSVDGELFF
-,TRBJ1-3,13,TRBV13,-,TGTGCCAGCAGCTTGGGACGGACCGTCGATCCATATTTT,CASSLGRTVDPYF
-,TRBJ1-6,15,TRBV6-5,-,TGTGCCAGCAGTACAGGGAGCTTTTCGGGGTCACCCCTCCACTTT,CASSTGSFSGSPLHF
TRBD1,TRBJ2-7,13,TRBV27,few,TGTGCCAGCAGTTTAAGACAGGGGGCCGTGCAGTACTTC,CASSLRQGAVQYF
-,TRBJ2-5,14,TRBV15,few,TGTGCCACCAGTCCCTCCGGGGGGCTGGAGACCCAGTACTTC,CATSPSGGLETQYF
-,TRBJ1-2,13,TRBV10-3,-,TGTGCCATCAGTGAGTGGGACCAGAATGGCTACACCTTC,CAISEWDQNGYTF
-,TRBJ2-6,15,TRBV12-3/TRBV12-4,few,TGTGCCAGCAGCCCCCCAGGGCCTGGGGCCAACGTCCTGACTTTC,CASSPPGPGANVLTF
TRBD2,TRBJ2-1,15,TRBV5-5,-,TGTGCCAGCACCTTCTTTAGCGGGGGCCTCAATGAGCAGTTATTC,CASTFFSGGLNEQLF
-,TRBJ2-1,18,TRBV5-1,few,TGCGCCAGCAGCCTGGATCTCAGGGGCCAAGTCTCCTACAATGAGCAGTTCTTC,CASSLDLRGQVSYNEQFF
TRBD2,TRBJ2-7,15,TRBV20-1,-,TGCAGTGCTAGAGCGACTAGCGGGGGGCTCTACGAGCAGTACTTC,CSARATSGGLYEQYF
TRBD1,TRBJ2-5,14,TRBV27,few,TGTGCCAGCAGTTTCTTAGGGGACAGGGAGACCCAGTACTTC,CASSFLGDRETQYF
-,TRBJ1-2,14,TRBV6-5,-,TGTGCCAAGACCCTAGGCAGGGGAGACCATGGCTACACCTTC,CAKTLGRGDHGYTF
TRBD2,TRBJ2-3,17,TRBV5-1,-,TGCGCCAGCAGCTTGGGTTTTAGCGGGACATACACAGATACGCAGTATTTT,CASSLGFSGTYTDTQYF
TRBD1,TRBJ2-1,15,TRBV7-2,-,TGTGCCAGCAGCCTCCGGACAGGTATGGTGTACGAGCAGTTCTTC,CASSLRTGMVYEQFF
-,TRBJ1-1,12,TRBV7-9,-,TGTGCCAGCAGCCCCCCGGAGGTGGGAGCTTTCTTT,CASSPPEVGAFF
TRBD2,TRBJ2-1,15,TRBV20-1,few,TGCAGTGCAGGCGGGGGGGCTACCTCCTACAATGAGCAGTTCTTC,CSAGGGATSYNEQFF
-,TRBJ2-2,15,TRBV7-2,-,TGTGCCAGCAGCTTAGTGTGGGCTCCGGGGGGGGAGCTGTTTTTT,CASSLVWAPGGELFF
-,TRBJ2-7,17,TRBV15,few,TGTGCCACCAGCAGAGACTCCCCCACGACAGGCGACTACGAGCAGTACTTC,CATSRDSPTTGDYEQYF
TRBD1,TRBJ2-3,16,TRBV5-1,few,TGCGCCAGCAGCGAGTGGGACAGGACCGAGACAGATACGCAGTATTTT,CASSEWDRTETDTQYF
-,TRBJ2-4,14,TRBV3-1,-,TGTGCCAGCACCCGGGAGCAGGGAAAAAACATTCAGTACTTC,CASTREQGKNIQYF